This TCR beta chain emerged from a study of human T cells and chemical hapten exposure. CDR1 and CDR2 from the germline V gene are SEHNR and FQNEAQ (reference sequence). This CDR3 has 11 residues. The V end was cut by 3 bases, the J end by 8 bases, with 4 bases between. Specified time point: pre-sensitization, week 0. Noted treatment: therapeutic diphenylcyclopropenone sensitization with weekly scalp DPC. This clonotype was recorded many times. Its antigen is undetermined. Study-level results: As patch test score rose, PT1 expanded TCR counts tended to rise as well. Significantly more large CDR3 similarity clusters arose among expanded TCRs than among controls.

Each CDR3 protein gets one entry after TCRdb re-called the RACE reads with MiXCR. The sample yields roughly 100,000 distinct CDR3 sequences, roughly a tenth seen once. The chain is built from TRBV7-9 and TRBJ2-2; no definite D call. The sequence was obtained from a woman aged 60-70 years with alopecia areata. Some clones in this sample may be carry-over from other donors' samples. The source was whole blood, collected in connection with sensitization to the hapten diphenylcyclopropenone (DPC). The CDR3, as DNA: TGTGCCAGCAGCTTCGAGGGGGAGCTGTTTTTT. It yields the protein CASSFEGELFF.